The 25 T cell receptor delta chains below come from one sample, sequenced in a study of gamma-delta chains in newborns, infants, children. TCRdb re-processed the reads via CATT. The profile shows more than 3,500 delta-chain clones, 6.2% of them singletons. The material sequenced was blood. Receptors were obtained from a child who was a newborn, infant or young child, either healthy, febrile or measles-vaccinated (not recorded which).

The rearrangement links TRDV2 to TRDJ3; TRDD3 matches 10 bases. TCRdb is silent on the J gene; assignment here came from matching the DNA to germline. Per the germline V gene, CDR1 is GEAIGNYY and CDR2 is EKD. Losses at the gene ends were 2 bases for V and 0 bases for J; bases not matched to a gene: 9. The CDR3 runs 20 residues. Here the CDR3 reads CACDNVLGDAGSWDTRQMFF. The CDR3 DNA follows: TGTGCCTGTGACAACGTACTGGGGGATGCTGGCTCCTGGGACACCCGACAGATGTTTTTC.

The chain combines TRDV2 with TRDJ2; 9 bases are shared with TRDD3. The CDR3 consists of 20 residues. Germline V lookup: CDR1 GEAIGNYY, CDR2 EKD. The V segment lost 0 bases and the J segment 6 bases; nucleotides outside the gene matches: 19. The CDR3 DNA follows: TGTGCCTGTGACACCGTTCCCACTGGGGGACCTCTGGTTGGGCCAGCACAACTCTTCTTT. Translating gives CACDTVPTGGPLVGPAQLFF.

A J gene of TRDJ3 was called, though the V gene was not; the D call TRDD3 from the table was never checked on the DNA. The CDR3 spans 19 residues. Here the CDR3 reads CACATLGDPSSLATRQLFF. The CDR3 nucleotides read TGTGCCTGTGCCACACTGGGGGATCCGAGCTCCTTGGCCACCAGACAGCTGTTTTTC.

As regards this clone: The TCRdb protein comes from a much larger clone and disagrees with this DNA's translation at residue 6, likely due to a read error; the protein given here is derived from the DNA. The chain joins TRDV2 to TRDJ3, with D possibly matching TRDD3 (6 bases). The J gene, left out of TCRdb, was set here by checking the DNA against germline. Germline V lookup: CDR1 GEAIGNYY, CDR2 EKD. The CDR3 spans 17 residues. The germline V and J ends were trimmed by 0 bases and 0 bases, with 8 bases remaining between them. The CDR3 bases are TGTGCCTGTGACACCGGACTGGGCTCCTGGGACACCCGACAGATGTTTTTC. It specifies CACDTGLGSWDTRQMFF.

In this sample, this clone turned up a few times. This chain links TRDV2 with TRDJ2; 10 bases map to TRDD3. CDR1 and CDR2 (germline): GEAIGNYY, EKD. Trimming removed 0 bases from V and 5 bases from J; junction bases left unmatched: 5. This CDR3 comprises 16 residues. The chain's CDR3 is CACDTYVLGDTAQLFF. CDR3 DNA: TGTGCCTGTGACACCTATGTACTGGGGGATACAGCACAACTCTTCTTT.

This clone was seen more than once but under ten times. The chain links TRDV2 to TRDJ3; TRDD3 aligns across 9 bases. V shed 1 base and J 0 bases; nucleotides not matched to a gene: 9. The CDR3 runs to 20 residues. Per the germline V gene, CDR1 is GEAIGNYY and CDR2 is EKD. CDR3 sequence (DNA): TGTGCCTGTGACACACTGGGGGACTTCTCAAGCTCCTGGGACACCCGACAGATGTTTTTC. Its translation: CACDTLGDFSSSWDTRQMFF.

The J gene is TRDJ3; the V gene was not called; the D call TRDD3 from the table was never checked on the DNA. The CDR3 has 21 residues. DNA of the CDR3: TGTGCCTGTGACCAAACTGGGGGATACCCCCCAAGCTCCTGGGACACCCGACAGATGTTTTTC. This codes for CACDQTGGYPPSSWDTRQMFF.

This clone was recorded a few times. The sample has other DNA sequences that encode this CDR3 too. The J gene is TRDJ3, the V gene TRDV2; TRDD3 aligns across 10 bases. The CDR3 has 20 amino acids. Trimming cost V 0 bases and J 0 bases; bases outside gene matches: 7. The germline V gene encodes CDR1 GEAIGNYY and CDR2 EKD. The CDR3 coding sequence is TGTGCCTGTGACACCGCCTGGGGGATAAGGAGCTCCTGGGACACCCGACAGATGTTTTTC. It encodes CACDTAWGIRSSWDTRQMFF.

This clone was seen more than once but under ten times. At residue 4, the DNA translation does not agree with TCRdb's protein; the protein displayed here is the one encoded by the DNA. Written as DNA, the CDR3 is TGTGCCTGTGGCCTACTGGGGGAGACAGCACAACTCTTCTTT. Translated, it gives CACGLLGETAQLFF. J is TRDJ2 and V is TRDV2; 9 bases match TRDD3. Unmatched junction bases numbered 4, after V lost 5 bases and J lost 4 bases. The CDR3 has 14 amino acids. CDR1 is GEAIGNYY and CDR2 is EKD in the germline V gene.

The sample holds a few counts of this clone. The chain employs TRDV1 and TRDJ1; the match to TRDD3 covers 7 bases. The V gene's germline CDR1 is TSWWSYY and CDR2 QGS. CDR3 size: 19 residues. Trimming took 3 bases from V and 0 from J; bases not matched to a gene: 16. CDR3 nucleotides: TGTGCTCTTGGGGAGGACGGACTGGGGACCCAGCCGTACACCGATAAACTCATCTTT. Translating it yields CALGEDGLGTQPYTDKLIF.

CDR3 sequence: CACDTLAGGYSSSWDTRQMFF. Written as DNA, the CDR3 is TGTGCCTGTGACACTTTGGCTGGGGGATACTCAAGCTCCTGGGACACCCGACAGATGTTTTTC. The chain has TRDV2 and TRDJ3, with 11 bases that match TRDD3. Germline V CDR1 and CDR2: GEAIGNYY, EKD. With V trimmed by 1 base and J by 0 bases, 10 bases remained unmatched. The CDR3 loop spans 21 amino acids.

J is TRDJ3 and V is TRDV2; 9 bases agree with TRDD3. J was trimmed by 0 bases and V by 0 bases; bases with no gene match: 11. Looked up from germline, CDR1 is GEAIGNYY and CDR2 is EKD. This CDR3 is built from 21 residues. The CDR3 nucleotides are TGTGCCTGTGACACCGTACTGGGGGACAGATCTCACTCCTGGGACACCCGACAGATGTTTTTC. Translating it yields CACDTVLGDRSHSWDTRQMFF.

Judged by abundance, this clone is medium-sized. The chain couples TRDV2 to TRDJ1; the match to TRDD3 covers 12 bases. V was clipped by 1 base and J by 1 base; unmatched bases: 9. Germline-derived CDR1 and CDR2 are GEAIGNYY and EKD. CDR3 length equals 18 residues. The CDR3 region is CACDTGLYWGIPTDKLIF. The CDR3 region has the DNA TGTGCCTGTGACACAGGGCTCTACTGGGGGATACCCACCGATAAACTCATCTTT.

This clone turned up a few times. TCRdb and the translated DNA give different amino acids at residue 8; the protein presented here is the one translated from the DNA. This chain connects TRDV2 to TRDJ3; TRDD3 matches 8 bases. CDR1 and CDR2 (germline): GEAIGNYY, EKD. This CDR3 comprises 17 residues. The V gene end was trimmed by 3 bases and the J gene end by 0 bases; junction bases not matched to a gene: 3. CDR3 region: CACDRLGGSWDTRQMFF. CDR3 nucleotides: TGTGCCTGTGACCGACTGGGGGGCTCCTGGGACACCCGACAGATGTTTTTC.

On this clone: A far larger clone is one nucleotide away, so this likely arose from a read error. The rearrangement joins TRDV2 to TRDJ2; 11 bases are shared with TRDD3. The CDR3 covers 16 residues. The germline V gene has CDR1 GEAIGNYY and CDR2 EKD. In DNA, the CDR3 is TGTGCCCGTGACGTACTGGGGGATACTTTGACAGCACAACTCTTCTTT. This gives the protein CARDVLGDTLTAQLFF.

This clone is large. Additional DNA sequences in this sample encode the identical CDR3. V is TRDV2 and J is TRDJ3; the match to TRDD3 covers 7 bases. The CDR3 totals 15 residues. The junction had 0 bases not matched to a gene; V was cut back by 3 bases and J by 2 bases. CDR1 GEAIGNYY and CDR2 EKD come from the germline V gene. CDR3 DNA sequence: TGTGCCTGTGACTGGGGGACCTGGGACACCCGACAGATGTTTTTC. This sequence encodes CACDWGTWDTRQMFF.

This clone is medium-sized (0.01 to 0.1%). The rearrangement joins TRDV2 to TRDJ1; the match to TRDD3 covers 7 bases. CDR3 length: 17 amino acids. CDR1 is GEAIGNYY and CDR2 is EKD in the germline V gene. The V gene end was trimmed by 1 base and the J gene end by 2 bases; junction bases not matched to a gene: 12. CDR3 protein: CACDTAERGMFTDKLIF. CDR3 nucleotide sequence: TGTGCCTGTGACACGGCGGAGAGGGGGATGTTTACCGATAAACTCATCTTT.

As to this clone: The junction and the germline gene differ at one end; a read error may be behind it. This chain joins TRDV2 and TRDJ2; 11 positions match TRDD3. Germline V gene lookup returns CDR1 GEAIGNYY and CDR2 EKD. The CDR3 is 17 amino acids. This chain's CDR3 is CACDTLGDTALTARLFF. The CDR3 DNA sequence: TGTGCCTGTGACACGCTGGGGGATACTGCTTTGACAGCACGACTCTTCTTT.

Relative to its sample, this clone is medium-sized. At the DNA level, this CDR3 is encoded by other sequences in the same sample as well. This chain joins TRDV2 and TRDJ3; 8 bases match TRDD3. This CDR3 spans 18 amino acids. The ends lost 4 bases at V and 0 bases at J; junction bases unmatched: 7. Germline assignment: CDR1 GEAIGNYY and CDR2 EKD. This CDR3 reads CACDYWGGSSWDTRQMFF. CDR3 DNA: TGTGCCTGTGATTACTGGGGGGGGAGCTCCTGGGACACCCGACAGATGTTTTTC.

Concerning this clone: The same CDR3 also results from other DNA sequences found in this sample. This chain links TRDV2 with TRDJ3; TRDD3 matches at 11 bases. Trimming cost V 1 base and J 0 bases; bases outside gene matches: 4. The V gene's germline CDR1 is GEAIGNYY and CDR2 EKD. This CDR3 is built from 19 residues. CDR3 in DNA: TGTGCCTGTGACACTGGGGGATACGCGAGCTCCTGGGACACCCGACAGATGTTTTTC. Residues: CACDTGGYASSWDTRQMFF.

A note on this clone: The sample has other DNA sequences that encode this CDR3 too. The rearrangement links TRDV2 to TRDJ3; 10 bases are a match to TRDD3. The V segment lost 3 bases and the J segment 0 bases; nucleotides outside the gene matches: 4. This CDR3 spans 18 amino acids. The germline gives CDR1 GEAIGNYY, CDR2 EKD. CDR3 in amino acids: CACDAAGGYSWDTRQMFF. Here the CDR3 DNA reads TGTGCCTGTGACGCGGCTGGGGGATACTCCTGGGACACCCGACAGATGTTTTTC.

By its share, this clone is medium-sized. V usage is TRDV2 and J usage is TRDJ2, with TRDD3 matching 10 bases. Trimming removed 0 bases from V and 12 bases from J; junction bases left unmatched: 3. The CDR3 runs 13 residues. CDR1 is GEAIGNYY, CDR2 EKD, per germline. In DNA form, the CDR3 reads TGTGCCTGTGACACCGGGGGATACGCTAAACTCTTCTTT. Its translation is CACDTGGYAKLFF.

As for this clone: TCRdb pairs this DNA with a much larger clone's protein that differs at residue 13, likely a read error; the protein shown was translated from the DNA. V gene TRDV2 combines with J gene TRDJ2; 11 bases agree with TRDD3. The germline V gene has CDR1 GEAIGNYY and CDR2 EKD. There are 16 residues in the CDR3. This CDR3 reads CACDTLGDTLTARLFF. As DNA, the CDR3 is TGTGCCTGTGACACCTTGGGGGATACGTTGACAGCACGACTCTTCTTT.

This clone was seen more than once but under ten times. The TCRdb protein comes from a much larger clone and disagrees with this DNA's translation at residue 7, likely due to a read error; the protein given here is derived from the DNA. The rearrangement uses TRDV2 and TRDJ3; a possible D gene is TRDD3 (6 bases). Germline CDR1 is GEAIGNYY and CDR2 is EKD. This CDR3 has 16 amino acids. V shed 3 bases and J shed 0 bases, with 8 bases lying between them. The CDR3 DNA reads as TGTGCCTGTGACTGGGGGGGCTCCTGGGACACCCGACAGATGTTTTTC. Translation gives CACDWGGSWDTRQMFF.

In its sample, this clone is medium-sized. The V call is TRDV2, the J call TRDJ2, with 9 bases that match TRDD3. CDR1 GEAIGNYY and CDR2 EKD come from the germline V gene. The V gene end was trimmed by 0 bases and the J gene end by 8 bases; junction bases not matched to a gene: 3. This CDR3 contains 14 residues. Here the CDR3 reads CACDTWGISAQLFF. In DNA, the CDR3 is TGTGCCTGTGACACCTGGGGGATAAGCGCACAACTCTTCTTT.